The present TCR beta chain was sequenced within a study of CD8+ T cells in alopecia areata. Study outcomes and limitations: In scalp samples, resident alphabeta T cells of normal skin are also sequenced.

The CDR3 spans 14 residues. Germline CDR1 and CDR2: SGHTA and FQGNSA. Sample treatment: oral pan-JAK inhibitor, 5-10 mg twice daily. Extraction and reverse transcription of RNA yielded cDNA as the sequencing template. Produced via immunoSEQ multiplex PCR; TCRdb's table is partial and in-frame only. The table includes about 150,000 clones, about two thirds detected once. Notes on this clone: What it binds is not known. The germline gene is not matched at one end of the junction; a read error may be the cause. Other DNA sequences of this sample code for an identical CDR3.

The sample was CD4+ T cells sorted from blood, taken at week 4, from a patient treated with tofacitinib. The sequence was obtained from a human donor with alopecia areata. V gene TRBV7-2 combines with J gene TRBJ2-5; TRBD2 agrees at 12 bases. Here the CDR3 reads CASSLAGGQETQYF. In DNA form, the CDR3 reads TGTGCCAGCAGCCTAGCGGGGGGGCAAGAGACCCAGTACTTC.